One and the same sample provided the 25 T cell receptor beta chains below, sequenced in a study of human T cells and chemical hapten exposure. Described time point: patch test 2, 6 weeks after DPC sensitization. Noted treatment: therapeutic diphenylcyclopropenone sensitization with weekly scalp DPC. TCRdb used MiXCR to reprocess the RACE reads, holding one entry per CDR3 protein. The data hold 75,000 to 90,000 distinct CDR3 sequences, with less than 11% observed a single time. This specimen was whole blood, taken in connection with sensitization to the hapten diphenylcyclopropenone (DPC). Every receptor here comes from a woman between 45 and 60 years old with alopecia areata. Some clones in this sample may be carry-over from other donors' samples.

Of note for this clonotype: The limits of the CDR3 on the DNA are not certain, so only TCRdb's listed CDR3 is given. The V call is TRBV28, the J call TRBJ1-5; TRBD1 is the table's D call, not checked against the DNA. Germline loops: CDR1 MDHEN, CDR2 SYDVKM. The CDR3 extends over 19 residues, inclusive of both ends. CDR3 loop: CASSLFVGPGQGPNQPQHF.

This clonotype was found many times. The chain combines TRBV7-7 with TRBJ2-5; the match to TRBD1 covers 9 bases. Trimming removed 5 bases from V and 4 bases from J; junction bases left unmatched: 11. Looked up from germline, CDR1 is SSHAT and CDR2 is FNYEAQ (reference sequence). The CDR3 runs 16 residues. Here the CDR3 DNA reads TGTGCCAGCAGCAAAGTTGGGACAGGGCGAGGAGAGACCCAGTACTTC. The encoded protein is CASSKVGTGRGETQYF.

This clonotype was seen a few times. The genes are TRBV2 and TRBJ1-5, with unresolved D. V was cut by 6 bases and J by 2 bases, with 14 bases left in between. Looked up from germline, CDR1 is SNHLY and CDR2 is FYNNEI. The CDR3 is 15 amino acids. The DNA for the CDR3 is TGTGCCAGCAGGGACGGATTCCCGGGCAATCAGCCCCAGCATTTT. Residues: CASRDGFPGNQPQHF.

This clonotype occurred a few times. CDR3 residues: CASRNTDTQYF. In DNA, the CDR3 is TGTGCCAGTAGAAACACAGATACGCAGTATTTT. The rearrangement joins TRBV19 to TRBJ2-3; D gene ambiguous. Germline CDR1 LNHDA, CDR2 SQIVND (reference sequence). The CDR3 covers 11 residues. Trimming took off 6 bases at V and 2 bases at J, with 3 bases between the two ends.

The V call is TRBV5-1, the J call TRBJ1-1; the D gene is possibly TRBD1 (5 bases). This CDR3 region has 14 residues. Germline-derived CDR1 and CDR2 are SGHRS and YFSETQ. V was pared by 4 bases and J by 5 bases, with 15 bases between. CDR3 sequence (DNA): TGCGCCAGCAGCGGCGGGACCGAGGGAACTGAAGCTTTCTTT. Protein sequence: CASSGGTEGTEAFF.

The chain carries TRBV29-1 and TRBJ2-3; 9 bases match TRBD1. The CDR3 loop spans 15 amino acids. With V trimmed by 2 bases and J by 3 bases, 6 bases remained unmatched. Germline CDR1 reads SQVTM; CDR2 reads ANQGSEA. The CDR3 nucleotides read TGCAGCGTTGAAATGGGACAGGGAGGGACAGATACGCAGTATTTT. Its protein is CSVEMGQGGTDTQYF.

This clonotype was recorded many times. This chain uses TRBV18 with TRBJ1-2; perhaps TRBD1 as D (6 bases). The germline CDR1 and CDR2 sequences are KGHSH and LQKENI. This CDR3 is built from 14 residues. Trimming took 2 bases from V and 3 from J, leaving 10 bases between them. CDR3 nucleotide sequence: TGTGCCAGCTCACCAAGACAGGCGGACTATGGCTACACCTTC. It codes for CASSPRQADYGYTF.

The CDR3 region is CASSYRRNGELFF. The CDR3 DNA follows: TGTGCCAGCAGTTACCGCCGGAACGGGGAGCTGTTTTTT. V is TRBV6-5 and J is TRBJ2-2; D gene ambiguous. Germline CDR1 is MNHEY and CDR2 is SVGAGI. The CDR3 covers 13 residues. Trimming stripped 2 bases from V and 7 bases from J, with 8 bases between.

This clonotype was seen many times. The chain combines TRBV19 with TRBJ1-2; no definite D call. CDR1 LNHDA and CDR2 SQIVND come from the germline V gene (reference sequence). V was pared by 5 bases and J by 6 bases, with 19 bases between. The CDR3 extends over 15 amino acids. The CDR3 nucleotides are TGTGCCAGTAGTCCCAAGCCCGGGTTATTGGATGGCTACACCTTC. Its translation is CASSPKPGLLDGYTF.

The V gene is TRBV2, the J gene TRBJ2-2; the D gene is possibly TRBD2 (6 bases). Germline values: CDR1 SNHLY, CDR2 FYNNEI. This CDR3 is built from 16 residues. Trimming removed 4 bases from V and 1 base from J, with 13 bases in between. The CDR3, as DNA: TGTGCCAGCAGTGTTGATAGCGGAGAGAACACCGGGGAGCTGTTTTTT. Translation: CASSVDSGENTGELFF.

This clonotype was counted many times. The chain combines TRBV11-2 with TRBJ2-6; possibly TRBD1 for D (6 bases). Germline V gene data show CDR1 as SGHAT and CDR2 as FQNNGV. This CDR3 contains 15 residues. V was pared by 5 bases and J by 1 base, with 9 bases between. CDR3 DNA sequence: TGTGCCAGCAGCGCGGACAGATCTGGGGCCAACGTCCTGACTTTC. Translating it yields CASSADRSGANVLTF. The full variable domain, with the rest looked up from reference TRBV11-2 and TRBJ2-6, is EAGVAQSPRYKIIEKRQSVAFWCNPISGHATLYWYQQILGQGPKLLIQFQNNGVVDDSQLPKDRFSAERLKGVDSTLKIQPAKLEDSAVYLCASSADRSGANVLTFGAGSRLTVL.

This clonotype was observed at least ten times. The rearrangement uses TRBV20-1 and TRBJ2-2; 13 bases line up with TRBD2. The CDR3 extends over 17 amino acids. The germline V gene encodes CDR1 DFQATT and CDR2 SNEGSKA (reference sequence). The ends lost 0 bases at V and 5 bases at J; junction bases unmatched: 6. The CDR3 DNA follows: TGCAGTGCTAGAGATAGGGCGACTAGCGGGAGGACCGGGGAGCTGTTTTTT. Translated: CSARDRATSGRTGELFF.

This clonotype has a count of ten or more. The chain is built from TRBV29-1 and TRBJ2-3; no firm D call. V lost 6 bases and J lost 2, with 15 bases in between. CDR1 is SQVTM, CDR2 ANQGSEA, per germline. The CDR3 is made up of 14 amino acids. Here the CDR3 reads CSVNPRASTDTQYF. CDR3 coding DNA: TGCAGCGTGAATCCCCGGGCGTCCACAGATACGCAGTATTTT.

There are many counts of this clonotype. J is TRBJ2-1 and V is TRBV14, with D tentatively TRBD2 (6 bases). V shed 0 bases and J shed 4 bases, with 10 bases lying between them. Per germline, CDR1 SGHDN and CDR2 FVKESK. The CDR3 is 15 residues long. The CDR3 loop reads CASSQDDGGYNEQFF. CDR3 DNA: TGTGCCAGCAGCCAAGACGACGGGGGATACAATGAGCAGTTCTTC.

This clonotype was found many times. The V and J genes are TRBV12-3 or TRBV12-4 and TRBJ1-2; 7 bases map to TRBD1. J was trimmed by 6 bases and V by 3 bases; bases with no gene match: 10. The CDR3 covers 15 residues. The CDR3 here is CASSFDGRGLNGYTF. The CDR3 DNA sequence: TGTGCCAGCAGTTTTGACGGGAGGGGGCTAAATGGCTACACCTTC.

This clonotype was counted many times. The rearrangement links TRBV15 to TRBJ2-1, with D hard to call. V lost 4 bases and J 2 bases, leaving 15 bases between the germline ends. The CDR3 has 16 amino acids. Germline V gene lookup returns CDR1 LNHNV and CDR2 YYDKDF (reference sequence). The CDR3 DNA follows: TGTGCCACCAGCAACCGATCGCTCGAAACCTACAATGAGCAGTTCTTC. This codes for CATSNRSLETYNEQFF.

A word on this clonotype: It is unclear where the CDR3 begins or ends on the DNA, so no DNA is shown, and the CDR3 is as TCRdb lists it. The chain couples TRBV29-1 to TRBJ2-7; TRBD1 is the table's D call, not checked against the DNA. The CDR3 is 15 residues long, ends included. From germline, CDR1 is SQVTM and CDR2 ANQGSEA. The CDR3 sequence is CSVEDFGQGAYEQCF.

The sample holds many counts of this clonotype. The rearrangement links TRBV20-1 to TRBJ2-7, with 7 bases lining up with TRBD2. CDR1 is DFQATT and CDR2 is SNEGSKA in the germline V gene (reference sequence). After removal of 1 base from V and 2 bases from J, the junction contained 11 bases not matched to a gene. This CDR3 is built from 16 residues. CDR3 in DNA: TGCAGTGCTAGAGTTCAAAAACCGGGGGGTCCCTACGAGCAGTACTTC. Its translation: CSARVQKPGGPYEQYF.

This clonotype has at least ten counts. The chain couples TRBV5-1 to TRBJ2-1; 8 nucleotides agree with TRBD2. Germline CDR1 is SGHRS and CDR2 is YFSETQ. Trimming cost V 3 bases and J 3 bases; bases outside gene matches: 11. The CDR3 has 17 residues. The CDR3 spells CASSSAAGTRSYNEQFF. The CDR3 coding sequence is TGCGCCAGCAGCTCCGCTGCCGGGACTAGGAGCTACAATGAGCAGTTCTTC.

This clonotype was counted ten times or more. This chain joins TRBV29-1 and TRBJ2-7; perhaps TRBD1 as D (6 bases). The CDR3 extends over 15 amino acids. Trimming removed 7 bases from V and 2 bases from J, with 21 bases in between. Per the germline V gene, CDR1 is SQVTM and CDR2 is ANQGSEA. The CDR3 protein is CSARTDSAIPYEQYF. DNA of the CDR3: TGCAGCGCCCGAACGGACAGCGCTATACCCTACGAGCAGTACTTC.

This clonotype was seen a handful of times. The chain employs TRBV29-1 and TRBJ1-1; D uncertain. Trimming left V 4 bases short and J 2 bases short, with 8 bases between. CDR3 length: 12 residues. Germline lookup yields CDR1 SQVTM and CDR2 ANQGSEA. CDR3 region: CSVASTNTEAFF. The CDR3 DNA reads TGCAGCGTTGCCAGCACAAACACTGAAGCTTTCTTT.

This clonotype was observed a few times. The CDR3 bases are TGTGCCAGTTCTGGCCTATTCGGGGCCAACGTCCTGACTTTC. It yields the protein CASSGLFGANVLTF. The chain joins TRBV28 to TRBJ2-6; no clear D gene. The CDR3 is 14 amino acids. Germline V gene sequence: CDR1 MDHEN, CDR2 SYDVKM. V was trimmed by 9 bases and J by 4 bases, leaving 13 bases between them.

This clonotype was counted many times. The J gene is TRBJ2-6, the V gene TRBV2; D remains unclear. Looked up from germline, CDR1 is SNHLY and CDR2 is FYNNEI. Trimming left V 5 bases short and J 2 bases short, with 10 bases between. The CDR3 runs to 15 residues. The CDR3 sequence is CASSSTVTGANVLTF. CDR3 sequence (DNA): TGTGCCAGCAGTTCGACGGTGACTGGGGCCAACGTCCTGACTTTC.

The chain couples TRBV7-2 to TRBJ2-5; 8 bases are a match to TRBD2. In germline, CDR1 is SGHTA, CDR2 FQGNSA. The CDR3 has 14 residues. The trim removed 4 bases at V and 3 bases at J, leaving 4 bases unmatched. The CDR3 bases are TGTGCCAGCAGCTCTTATAGCGGGAAAGAGACCCAGTACTTC. Translating gives CASSSYSGKETQYF. Variable domain in full (rest from reference TRBV7-2 and TRBJ2-5): GAGVSQSPSNKVTEKGKDVELRCDPISGHTALYWYRQSLGQGLEFLIYFQGNSAPDKSGLPSDRFSAERTGGSVSTLTIQRTQQEDSAVYLCASSSYSGKETQYFGPGTRLLVL.

This clonotype was detected only once. The chain recombines TRBV10-3 with TRBJ2-1, with D possibly matching TRBD1 (6 bases). There are 14 residues in the CDR3. CDR1 and CDR2 from the germline V gene are ENHRY and SYGVKD. Trimming left V 6 bases short and J 5 bases short, with 14 bases between. The CDR3 loop is CAIRDRDNHNEQFF. CDR3 sequence (DNA): TGTGCCATCAGGGACCGGGACAACCACAATGAGCAGTTCTTC.